This T cell receptor (beta chain) was sequenced in a study of T cells in Graves' hyperthyroidism and ophthalmopathy. Study-wide points: Ophthalmopathy, as predicted by the model, came a median approximately 6.5 months after the prediction. Most expanded thyroid clonotypes above 0.001 also appeared in blood.

This clonotype occurred many times. Its target is unknown. TCR beta CDR3 regions were amplified from RNA transcripts. A set of HTBI primers served as the primers for a first-round RT-PCR of the TCR CDR3. TCRdb re-called the multiplex PCR reads with MiXCR, one entry per CDR3 protein. This sample has 650,000 to 700,000 distinct CDR3 sequences, with 15% to 20% found just once. The CDR3 runs 12 residues. Germline V CDR1 and CDR2: MDHEN, SYDVKM. Trimming cost V 4 bases and J 9 bases, with 10 bases left between them. It was considered stable Graves' hyperthyroidism when ophthalmopathy did not progress within 18 months. Based on clinical symptoms, serum thyroxine and TRAb, thyroid ultrasound and orbital computed tomography, diagnoses were reached.

This clonotype originated in a man aged 45-60 years with Graves' hyperthyroidism. The sequencing sample was made of blood. The rearrangement joins TRBV28 to TRBJ2-1; no clear D. The CDR3 sequence: CASSSNGREQFF. CDR3 nucleotides: TGTGCCAGCAGTTCCAACGGGCGTGAGCAGTTCTTC.